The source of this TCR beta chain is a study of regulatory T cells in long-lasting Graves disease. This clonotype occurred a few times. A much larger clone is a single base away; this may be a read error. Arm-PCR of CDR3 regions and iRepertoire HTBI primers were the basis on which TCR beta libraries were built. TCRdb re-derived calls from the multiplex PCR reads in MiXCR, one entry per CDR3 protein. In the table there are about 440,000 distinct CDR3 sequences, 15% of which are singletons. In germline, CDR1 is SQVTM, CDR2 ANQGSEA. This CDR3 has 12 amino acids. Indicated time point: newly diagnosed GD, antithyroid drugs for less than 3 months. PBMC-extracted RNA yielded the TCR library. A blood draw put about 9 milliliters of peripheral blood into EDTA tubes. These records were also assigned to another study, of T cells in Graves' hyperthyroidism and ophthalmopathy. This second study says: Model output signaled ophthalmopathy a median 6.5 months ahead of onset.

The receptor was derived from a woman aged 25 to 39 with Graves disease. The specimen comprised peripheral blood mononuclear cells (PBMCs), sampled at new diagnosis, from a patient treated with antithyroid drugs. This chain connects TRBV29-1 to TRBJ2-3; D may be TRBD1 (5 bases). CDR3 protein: CGVGKGTDTQYF. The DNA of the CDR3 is TGCGGCGTTGGAAAGGGGACAGATACGCAGTATTTT.